The T cell receptor (beta chain) described here comes from a study of T cell clonotyping in hematopoietic cell transplantation. Study-wide points: Without cell sorting, CD4 versus CD8 contributions remain unresolved. Few recipient clonotypes overlapped donors; over 95% were de novo at given depth. Higher Inverse Simpson Index values in graft donor and pretransplant recipient predicted broader posttransplant TCR diversity.

Points on this clone: Antigen specificity is unknown.

The CDR3 is 15 residues long. The method was immunoSEQ multiplex PCR; TCRdb's version includes in-frame clones alone and lacks a portion of them. Of approximately 44,000 clones listed, roughly 92% were seen once; the top ten hold 0.85%. Sequencing was done on a sample of peripheral blood mononuclear cells. The chain has TRBV21-1 and TRBJ2-7; the tabulated D call, TRBD1, remains unverified against the DNA. TRBV21-1 constitutes a pseudogene. The sequence came from a woman in her forties or fifties in good health. Some clones in this sample may be carry-over from other donors' samples. The CDR3 is CASSHVQGTSYEQYF. CDR3 coding DNA: TGTGCCAGCAGCCACGTACAGGGAACATCCTACGAGCAGTACTTC.